This passage covers 22 T cell receptor beta chains from one sample sequenced in a study of blood T cell repertoires in COVID-19. Sequencing was performed with immunoSEQ multiplex PCR; in TCRdb, only in-frame clones are kept and a portion is missing. The repertoire holds about 200,000 clones, with around 83% as singletons. The sequencing sample was made of peripheral blood. These receptor sequences come from a human donor in a cohort sampled during active COVID-19.

The rearrangement uses TRBV5-4 and TRBJ1-6, with a weak D call TRBD1 (5 bases). CDR1 is SGHNT and CDR2 is YYREEE in the germline V gene (reference sequence). V was clipped by 4 bases and J by 12 bases, with 14 bases between them. This CDR3 has 13 amino acids. CDR3 in DNA: TGTGCCAGCAGCCATGGGGGGGGAATACCCCTCCACTTT. Protein sequence: CASSHGGGIPLHF.

This rearrangement joins TRBV6-5 to TRBJ1-2; TRBD1 might be the D (6 bases). Germline V gene lookup returns CDR1 MNHEY and CDR2 SVGAGI. V was pared by 3 bases and J by 5 bases, with 13 bases between. The CDR3 length is 14 residues. The CDR3 nucleotides read TGTGCCAGCAGTTATCAGCAGGGGATATATGGCTACACCTTC. Its translation is CASSYQQGIYGYTF.

DNA for the CDR3: TGTGCCAGCTCACCCGGGACAGGGGGTCTAGGTGAAGCTTTCTTT. Translation gives CASSPGTGGLGEAFF. The chain joins TRBV18 to TRBJ1-1, with 11 bases matching TRBD1. CDR3 length: 15 residues. Germline loops: CDR1 KGHSH, CDR2 LQKENI. The ends lost 3 bases at V and 7 bases at J; junction bases unmatched: 7.

V usage is TRBV15 and J usage is TRBJ2-1; possible D gene TRBD2, 5 bases. V was clipped by 0 bases and J by 5 bases, with 20 bases between them. The CDR3 has 18 amino acids. Germline assignment: CDR1 LNHNV and CDR2 YYDKDF (reference sequence). CDR3 region: CATSRDILAVINNNEQFF. The CDR3 DNA follows: TGTGCCACCAGCAGAGATATTCTAGCTGTGATCAACAACAATGAGCAGTTCTTC. Filled out from reference TRBV15 and TRBJ2-1, the complete variable domain reads DAMVIQNPRYQVTQFGKPVTLSCSQTLNHNVMYWYQQKSSQAPKLLFHYYDKDFNNEADTPDNFQSRRPNTSFCFLDIRSPGLGDTAMYLCATSRDILAVINNNEQFFGPGTRLTVL.

The chain carries TRBV18 and TRBJ2-3, with D unresolved. V dropped 0 bases and J dropped 7 bases, with 17 bases sitting between them. CDR3 length: 16 residues. CDR1 is KGHSH and CDR2 is LQKENI in the germline V gene. CDR3 amino acids: CASSPPGHTALNTQYF. CDR3 nucleotides: TGTGCCAGCTCACCACCGGGCCATACCGCCCTGAATACGCAGTATTTT.

The rearrangement links TRBV2 to TRBJ2-5; D might be TRBD2 (5 bases). This CDR3 contains 11 residues. CDR1 is SNHLY and CDR2 is FYNNEI in the germline V gene. In DNA, the CDR3 is TGTGCGGGGAGTTATCAAGAGACCCAGTACTTC. Residues: CAGSYQETQYF. The whole variable domain, filled in from reference TRBV2 and TRBJ2-5, reads EPEVTQTPSHQVTQMGQEVILRCVPISNHLYFYWYRQILGQKVEFLVSFYNNEISEKSEIFDDQFSVERPDGSNFTLKIRSTKLEDSAMYFCAGSYQETQYFGPGTRLLVL.

The rearrangement uses TRBV5-1 and TRBJ2-3; the match to TRBD2 covers 11 bases. V lost 1 base, J lost 8 bases, and 3 bases stayed unmatched. This CDR3 region has 14 residues. Germline V gene sequence: CDR1 SGHRS, CDR2 YFSETQ. The DNA of the CDR3 is TGCGCCAGCAGCTTGACTAGCGGGAGTCCTACGCAGTATTTT. Encoded protein: CASSLTSGSPTQYF.

For the CDR3, the DNA is TGCAGCGTTGTCACGGGGTCGTCCTACGAGCAGTACTTC. This sequence encodes CSVVTGSSYEQYF. V and J are TRBV29-1 and TRBJ2-7, with a possible D match to TRBD2 (5 bases). Trimming cost V 4 bases and J 1 base, with 11 bases left between them. The CDR3 is made up of 13 amino acids. CDR1 SQVTM and CDR2 ANQGSEA come from the germline V gene.

A single count supports this clone. The rearrangement uses TRBV28 and TRBJ1-4; 9 nucleotides line up with TRBD1. V dropped 8 bases and J dropped 4; count of bases not matched to a gene: 8. Germline CDR1 is MDHEN and CDR2 is SYDVKM. This CDR3 contains 15 residues. CDR3 DNA sequence: TGTGCCAGCTTTTCCGGGACAGGGTTTAATGAAAAACTGTTTTTT. This translates into CASFSGTGFNEKLFF.

V and J are TRBV7-9 and TRBJ2-2; 7 bases agree with TRBD2. The CDR3 is made up of 16 amino acids. CDR1 is SEHNR, CDR2 FQNEAQ, per germline (reference sequence). V was clipped by 7 bases and J by 4 bases; unmatched bases: 12. This CDR3 reads CASTPRGGEFTGELFF. DNA of the CDR3: TGTGCCAGCACCCCAAGGGGAGGGGAGTTCACCGGGGAGCTGTTTTTT.

The V call is TRBV5-1, the J call TRBJ2-6, with a tentative D call TRBD1 (6 bases). The CDR3 has 18 amino acids. Trimming removed 0 bases at V and 1 base at J, with 14 bases between. Per germline, CDR1 SGHRS and CDR2 YFSETQ. CDR3 region: CASSLVPGVGSGANVLTF. Here the CDR3 DNA reads TGCGCCAGCAGCTTGGTTCCAGGGGTTGGATCTGGGGCCAACGTCCTGACTTTC.

The genes are TRBV19 and TRBJ2-1, with D perhaps matching TRBD1 (6 bases). V lost 4 bases, J lost 4 bases, and 11 bases lay in between. Germline V gene sequence: CDR1 LNHDA, CDR2 SQIVND (reference sequence). This CDR3 is built from 14 residues. CDR3 in amino acids: CASSTGQLYNEQFF. The CDR3 DNA reads TGTGCCAGTAGTACCGGACAGTTATACAATGAGCAGTTCTTC.

The V call is TRBV9, the J call TRBJ1-1, with D maybe TRBD1 (5 bases). The germline V gene encodes CDR1 SGDLS and CDR2 YYNGEE. The V and J ends lost 3 bases and 3 bases respectively, with 15 bases between them. The CDR3 covers 15 residues. CDR3 in amino acids: CASSARQTSYTEAFF. In DNA form, the CDR3 reads TGTGCCAGCAGCGCCCGACAGACGAGCTACACTGAAGCTTTCTTT.

CDR3 amino acids: CASSLWDRAGYEQYF. CDR3 DNA: TGTGCCAGCAGTTTATGGGACAGGGCAGGGTACGAGCAGTACTTC. This sequence joins TRBV28 and TRBJ2-7; 8 bases are shared with TRBD1. The germline V gene has CDR1 MDHEN and CDR2 SYDVKM. The CDR3 length is 15 residues. Losses at the gene ends were 0 bases for V and 4 bases for J; bases not matched to a gene: 5.

This clone occurred a few times. This sequence joins TRBV3-1 (or the pseudogene TRBV3-2) and TRBJ2-2; no definite D call. The CDR3 is made up of 13 amino acids. CDR1 LGHDT and CDR2 YNNKEL come from the germline V gene (reference sequence). V lost 3 bases and J lost 6, with 8 bases in between. In DNA, the CDR3 is TGTGCCAGCAGCCATTTTCCTTCCGGGGAGCTGTTTTTT. Amino acid sequence: CASSHFPSGELFF.

The genes are TRBV28 and TRBJ1-1; possible D gene TRBD1, 6 bases. This CDR3 has 12 residues. Deletions cut 5 bases from V and 10 bases from J, with 14 bases between. CDR1 is MDHEN, CDR2 SYDVKM, per germline. CDR3 amino acids: CASSAGVVGAFF. The CDR3 nucleotides are TGTGCCAGCAGTGCAGGGGTGGTAGGAGCTTTCTTT.

The chain links TRBV29-1 to TRBJ2-7; 10 bases fit TRBD2. V was clipped by 2 bases and J by 6 bases; unmatched bases: 4. The germline gives CDR1 SQVTM, CDR2 ANQGSEA. The CDR3 is 13 residues long. CDR3 loop: CSVEQREGLEQYF. The CDR3 nucleotides read TGCAGCGTTGAACAGCGGGAGGGCCTCGAGCAGTACTTC.

The chain links TRBV2 to TRBJ1-5, with D tentatively TRBD1 (5 bases). Per the germline V gene, CDR1 is SNHLY and CDR2 is FYNNEI. The ends were cut back, 8 bases at V and 7 bases at J, with 12 bases in the middle. The CDR3 is 12 amino acids. The CDR3 protein is CASGRVRQPQHF. DNA of the CDR3: TGTGCCAGCGGCAGGGTGAGGCAGCCCCAGCATTTT.

The V and J genes are TRBV18 and TRBJ2-1; TRBD2 matches at 8 bases. Germline CDR1 reads KGHSH; CDR2 reads LQKENI. V was clipped by 0 bases and J by 1 base; unmatched bases: 2. This CDR3 contains 16 residues. The CDR3 DNA follows: TGTGCCAGCTCACCACCAAGCGGGAGTTCCTACAATGAGCAGTTCTTC. This codes for CASSPPSGSSYNEQFF.

This chain links TRBV5-6 with TRBJ2-1; TRBD2 matches at 14 bases. The ends lost 4 bases at V and 3 bases at J; junction bases unmatched: 9. The germline CDR1 and CDR2 sequences are SGHDT and YYEEEE. This CDR3 spans 18 amino acids. The CDR3 sequence is CASSRGTSGRASYNEQFF. The CDR3 bases are TGTGCCAGCAGCCGTGGGACTAGCGGGAGAGCCAGCTACAATGAGCAGTTCTTC.

The chain recombines TRBV2 with TRBJ2-2; D remains ambiguous. Trimming shortened V by 3 bases and J by 4 bases, and 6 bases separated the two germline ends. The CDR3 totals 13 residues. Germline values: CDR1 SNHLY, CDR2 FYNNEI. The CDR3 loop is CASSETTTGELFF. The CDR3 DNA sequence: TGTGCCAGCAGTGAGACAACCACCGGGGAGCTGTTTTTT. Drawing the rest from reference TRBV2 and TRBJ2-2, the complete variable domain is EPEVTQTPSHQVTQMGQEVILRCVPISNHLYFYWYRQILGQKVEFLVSFYNNEISEKSEIFDDQFSVERPDGSNFTLKIRSTKLEDSAMYFCASSETTTGELFFGEGSRLTVL.

J is TRBJ1-1 and V is TRBV5-1, with D perhaps matching TRBD1 (6 bases). CDR3 length: 15 amino acids. V was trimmed by 5 bases and J by 6 bases, leaving 20 bases between them. Germline assignment: CDR1 SGHRS and CDR2 YFSETQ. CDR3 coding DNA: TGCGCCAGCAGGAATGCCGCGGGGGCCGGTGCTGAAGCTTTCTTT. Residues: CASRNAAGAGAEAFF.